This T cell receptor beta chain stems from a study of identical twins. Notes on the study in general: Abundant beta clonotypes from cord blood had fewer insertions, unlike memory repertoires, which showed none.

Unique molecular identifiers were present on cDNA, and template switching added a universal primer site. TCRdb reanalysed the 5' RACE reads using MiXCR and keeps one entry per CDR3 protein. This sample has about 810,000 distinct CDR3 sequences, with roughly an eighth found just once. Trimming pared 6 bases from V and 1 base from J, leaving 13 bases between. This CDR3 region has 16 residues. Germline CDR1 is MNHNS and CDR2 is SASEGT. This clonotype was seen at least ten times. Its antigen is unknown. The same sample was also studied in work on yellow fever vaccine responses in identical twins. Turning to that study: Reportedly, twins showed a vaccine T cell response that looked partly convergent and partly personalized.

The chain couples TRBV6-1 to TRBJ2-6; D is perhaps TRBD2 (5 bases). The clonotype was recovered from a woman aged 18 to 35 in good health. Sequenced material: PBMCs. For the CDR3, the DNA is TGTGCCAGCAGGACCACCACTAGATCTGGGGCCAACGTCCTGACTTTC. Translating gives CASRTTTRSGANVLTF.